This T cell receptor beta chain emerged from a study of cytomegalovirus exposure and HLA in healthy donors. General study results and limits: Most TCRs appeared rarely, but some public TCRs recurred in many donors.

PCR involved 60 Vbeta and 13 Jbeta primers. Profiling relied on immunoSEQ multiplex PCR, and the TCRdb table lists in-frame clones only, not all of them. The table includes some 180,000 clones, roughly 80% detected once. A remark on this clone: Its matching antigen is unknown.

The origin of this receptor is a woman in her twenties or thirties in good health and CMV-seronegative. Sequencing was carried out using PBMCs.

This CDR3 reads CASSIASGGAGETQYF. For the CDR3, the DNA is TGTGCCAGTAGTATTGCTAGCGGGGGGGCCGGCGAGACCCAGTACTTC. The chain combines TRBV19 with TRBJ2-5; 12 bases agree with TRBD2. The CDR3 loop spans 16 amino acids. The J segment lost 5 bases and the V segment lost 3 bases, leaving 7 bases of the junction unmatched. CDR1 and CDR2 (germline): LNHDA, SQIVND (reference sequence).